The rows below give T cell receptor beta chains drawn from one sample of a study of T cell repertoires in cytomegalovirus infection. One entry per CDR3 protein results from TCRdb running MiXCR on the reads. The table has around 740,000 distinct CDR3 sequences, 35% to 40% seen once. Sequenced: PBMCs. The receptors derive from a human donor in good health (CMV status not recorded). Some clones in this sample may be carry-over from other donors' samples. The CDR3 runs from the conserved cysteine through the conserved F or W.

J gene: TRBJ2-5; V gene: TRBV7-7; CDR3 protein: CASGGRSGYETQYF
J gene: TRBJ1-5; V gene: TRBV7-8; CDR3 protein: CASSLGSWAQPQHF
J gene: TRBJ1-2; V gene: TRBV20-1; CDR3 protein: CSSRGESGYGYTF
J gene: TRBJ1-5; V gene: TRBV20-1; CDR3 protein: CSVWDRNQPQHF
J gene: TRBJ1-2; V gene: TRBV28; CDR3 protein: CASTPRIPYGYTF
J gene: TRBJ2-3; V gene: TRBV28; CDR3 protein: CASSSAGTVDTQYF
J gene: TRBJ2-5; V gene: TRBV20-1; CDR3 protein: CSPWGQGGETQYF
J gene: TRBJ1-2; V gene: TRBV12-3/TRBV12-4; CDR3 protein: CASSPDTGGTYGYTF
J gene: TRBJ2-1; V gene: TRBV13; CDR3 protein: CASSLVGGGAYNEQFF
J gene: TRBJ1-6; V gene: TRBV10-3; CDR3 protein: CAITPGQNSPLHF
J gene: TRBJ2-2; V gene: TRBV4-1; CDR3 protein: CSSSQDRQGGGELFF
J gene: TRBJ2-2; V gene: TRBV7-9; CDR3 protein: CASDKGTGELFF
J gene: TRBJ2-3; V gene: TRBV7-2; CDR3 protein: CASSLARTSADTQYF
J gene: TRBJ2-2; V gene: TRBV28; CDR3 protein: CASRGGQGAIGELFF
J gene: TRBJ1-4; V gene: TRBV7-6; CDR3 protein: CASSLRPTNEKLFF
J gene: TRBJ1-1; V gene: TRBV25-1; CDR3 protein: CASSAEGGSGAEAFF
J gene: TRBJ2-7; V gene: TRBV4-2; CDR3 protein: CASSQDNASGEYEQYF
J gene: TRBJ1-4; V gene: TRBV2; CDR3 protein: CATRDTNEKLFF
J gene: TRBJ2-1; V gene: TRBV5-4; CDR3 protein: CASSYRTSGGEQFF
J gene: TRBJ2-6; V gene: TRBV12-3/TRBV12-4; CDR3 protein: CASSLGLANVLTF